Below are 28 T cell receptor beta chains sequenced from a single sample in a study of shared clonotypes between healthy human individuals. Using immunoSEQ multiplex PCR, the repertoire was profiled, and TCRdb retains in-frame clones only, with some absent. The table lists over 950,000 clones, 70% to 85% of them singletons. Input material: memory CD4+ T cells from PBMCs. Stated subset: CD45RA-negative fraction. The source is a man aged 18 to 30 in good health. Some clones in this sample may be carry-over from other donors' samples.

Notes on this clone: The same CDR3 is also encoded by other DNA sequences in this sample. The rearrangement joins TRBV5-1 to TRBJ1-1; D is perhaps TRBD1 (5 bases). Germline values: CDR1 SGHRS, CDR2 YFSETQ. V dropped 2 bases and J dropped 1 base, with 9 bases sitting between them. This CDR3 has 14 amino acids. The CDR3 coding sequence is TGCGCCAGCAGCTTAGACGGGGGGAACACTGAAGCTTTCTTT. Protein product: CASSLDGGNTEAFF.

The J gene is TRBJ2-1, the V gene TRBV6-1; D may be TRBD2 (6 bases). Germline CDR1 reads MNHNS; CDR2 reads SASEGT. The CDR3 runs 13 residues. Trimming left V 5 bases short and J 5 bases short, with 10 bases between. CDR3 loop: CASSRRADNEQFF. The DNA of the CDR3 is TGTGCCAGCAGTAGGAGGGCCGACAATGAGCAGTTCTTC.

The chain employs TRBV11-3 and TRBJ1-3; D may be TRBD1 (6 bases). Trimming took 5 bases from V and 3 from J, leaving 8 bases between them. Germline-derived CDR1 and CDR2 are SGHNT and YENEEA. This CDR3 has 13 residues. CDR3 DNA sequence: TGTGCCAGCAGCGCAGGGGTTGGAAACACCATATATTTT. Its translation is CASSAGVGNTIYF.

This clone was counted a single time. The chain links TRBV6-6 to TRBJ2-1; 10 nucleotides match TRBD2. Germline lookup yields CDR1 MNHNY and CDR2 SVGAGI (reference sequence). The CDR3 has 15 residues. With V trimmed by 6 bases and J by 6 bases, 8 bases remained unmatched. The CDR3 region is CASSPLAGASNEQFF. The DNA for the CDR3 is TGTGCCAGCAGCCCCCTAGCGGGAGCCTCCAATGAGCAGTTCTTC.

About this clone: Other DNA sequences of this sample code for an identical CDR3. The chain is built from TRBV5-1 and TRBJ1-5, with 8 bases lining up with TRBD1. Germline-derived CDR1 and CDR2 are SGHRS and YFSETQ. V gave up 4 bases and J gave up 6 bases; unmatched junction bases: 6. This CDR3 is 14 amino acids long. The CDR3 nucleotides are TGCGCCAGCAGCCCAGACAGGGGCGGTCAGCCCCAGCATTTT. This sequence encodes CASSPDRGGQPQHF.

The gene calls are TRBV28 and TRBJ1-1, with 8 bases lining up with TRBD1. This CDR3 comprises 15 residues. V shed 7 bases and J 1 base; nucleotides not matched to a gene: 8. CDR1 and CDR2 (germline): MDHEN, SYDVKM. The CDR3 DNA reads as TGTGCCAGCATTCAGGGGGCCTGGGGGAACACTGAAGCTTTCTTT. Translating gives CASIQGAWGNTEAFF. Supplemented by reference TRBV28 and TRBJ1-1, the full variable domain reads DVKVTQSSRYLVKRTGEKVFLECVQDMDHENMFWYRQDPGLGLRLIYFSYDVKMKEKGDIPEGYSVSREKKERFSLILESASTNQTSMYLCASIQGAWGNTEAFFGQGTRLTVV.

The DNA for the CDR3 is TGTGCCAGCAGCTTAGGACAACTGACGAACACTGAAGCTTTCTTT. It codes for CASSLGQLTNTEAFF. The chain recombines TRBV11-1 with TRBJ1-1, with D hard to call. CDR3 length equals 15 residues. Germline loops: CDR1 SGHAT, CDR2 FQDESV (reference sequence). The V end lost 1 base, the J end lost 1 base, and 10 bases lay between the germline ends.

This clone turned up a few times. V is TRBV5-5 and J is TRBJ1-5; TRBD1 aligns across 7 bases. Germline V gene lookup returns CDR1 SGHKS and CDR2 YYEKEE (reference sequence). The CDR3 extends over 15 amino acids. The V segment lost 6 bases and the J segment 2 bases; nucleotides outside the gene matches: 8. The CDR3: CASTLQGVGNQPQHF. In nucleotides, the CDR3 is TGTGCCAGCACGCTCCAGGGGGTGGGCAATCAGCCCCAGCATTTT.

This chain connects TRBV7-2 to TRBJ2-7; D unclear. The CDR3 sequence is 14 residues long. Germline V gene data show CDR1 as SGHTA and CDR2 as FQGNSA. V was shortened by 0 bases and J by 2 bases, with 8 bases between the two germline ends. CDR3 in DNA: TGTGCCAGCAGCTTAGCCTGGAATACCTACGAGCAGTACTTC. This translates into CASSLAWNTYEQYF. The whole variable domain, filled in from reference TRBV7-2 and TRBJ2-7, reads GAGVSQSPSNKVTEKGKDVELRCDPISGHTALYWYRQSLGQGLEFLIYFQGNSAPDKSGLPSDRFSAERTGGSVSTLTIQRTQQEDSAVYLCASSLAWNTYEQYFGPGTRLTVT.

The chain combines TRBV28 with TRBJ1-2, with D possibly being TRBD1 (6 bases). Looked up from germline, CDR1 is MDHEN and CDR2 is SYDVKM. CDR3 size: 12 residues. V lost 10 bases and J lost 5, with 14 bases in between. The CDR3, as DNA: TGTGCCATTGAATCAGGGGATTATGGCTACACCTTC. This gives the protein CAIESGDYGYTF.

Comments on this clone: Other DNA sequences within the sample encode an identical CDR3. V usage is TRBV2 and J usage is TRBJ2-1; D remains unclear. CDR1 and CDR2 from the germline V gene are SNHLY and FYNNEI. Between the trimmed V and J ends, which lost 4 bases and 4 bases, there was a span of 2 bases. This CDR3 region has 11 residues. CDR3 bases: TGTGCCAGCAGTGCTTACAATGAGCAGTTCTTC. Protein sequence: CASSAYNEQFF.

The rearrangement links TRBV16 to TRBJ1-1, with D hard to call. The CDR3 runs 14 residues. Trimming shortened V by 1 base and J by 1 base, and 7 bases separated the two germline ends. Germline V gene sequence: CDR1 KGHSY, CDR2 FQNENV. CDR3 in DNA: TGTGCCAGCAGCCAATTAGGAAGGAACACTGAAGCTTTCTTT. Protein sequence: CASSQLGRNTEAFF.

This sequence joins TRBV18 and TRBJ1-3; D is possibly TRBD1 (6 bases). Germline assignment: CDR1 KGHSH and CDR2 LQKENI. Between the trimmed V and J ends, which lost 3 bases and 3 bases, there was a span of 15 bases. CDR3 length equals 16 residues. Here the CDR3 reads CASSPRQAPSGNTIYF. Here the CDR3 DNA reads TGTGCCAGCTCACCCCGACAGGCCCCCAGTGGAAACACCATATATTTT.

This clone has more than one count but fewer than ten. V is TRBV2 and J is TRBJ2-5; 13 bases line up with TRBD2. The CDR3 sequence is 14 residues long. Germline assignment: CDR1 SNHLY and CDR2 FYNNEI. Trimming removed 6 bases from V and 4 bases from J; junction bases left unmatched: 2. The CDR3 is CASRGLAGPETQYF. The DNA of the CDR3 is TGTGCCAGCAGGGGACTAGCGGGACCAGAGACCCAGTACTTC.

This sequence joins TRBV5-1 and TRBJ1-2; D is ambiguous. Germline loops: CDR1 SGHRS, CDR2 YFSETQ. This CDR3 spans 11 amino acids. V lost 0 bases to trimming and J lost 7 bases, with 4 bases between them. This CDR3 reads CASSLEGGYTF. In nucleotides, the CDR3 is TGCGCCAGCAGCTTGGAAGGTGGCTACACCTTC. The whole variable domain, remainder taken from reference TRBV5-1 and TRBJ1-2, is KAGVTQTPRYLIKTRGQQVTLSCSPISGHRSVSWYQQTPGQGLQFLFEYFSETQRNKGNFPGRFSGRQFSNSRSEMNVSTLELGDSALYLCASSLEGGYTFGSGTRLTVV.

There are many counts of this clone. The chain joins TRBV29-1 to TRBJ2-3; D unclear. Trimming stripped 5 bases from V and 0 bases from J, with 6 bases between. Germline assignment: CDR1 SQVTM and CDR2 ANQGSEA. The CDR3 has 12 residues. This chain's CDR3 is CSVNESTDTQYF. In nucleotides, the CDR3 is TGCAGCGTTAACGAAAGCACAGATACGCAGTATTTT.

This clone turned up a few times. The chain employs TRBV5-1 and TRBJ2-7, with D possibly TRBD1 on 6 matching bases. In germline, CDR1 is SGHRS, CDR2 YFSETQ. This CDR3 region has 14 residues. Trimming pared 0 bases from V and 10 bases from J, leaving 17 bases between. The CDR3 here is CASSLEQGIRKQYF. DNA for the CDR3: TGCGCCAGCAGCTTGGAACAGGGTATAAGAAAACAGTACTTC.

This clone was seen a few times. The chain has TRBV7-8 and TRBJ2-5; a weak D match, TRBD1 (6 bases). The germline V and J ends were trimmed by 1 base and 5 bases, with 14 bases remaining between them. Germline loops: CDR1 SGHVS, CDR2 FQNEAQ. This CDR3 comprises 15 residues. The CDR3 loop is CASSLGWGLRETQYF. As DNA, the CDR3 is TGTGCCAGCAGCTTAGGCTGGGGGCTTAGGGAGACCCAGTACTTC.

V is TRBV7-9 and J is TRBJ2-1; a weak D match, TRBD2 (6 bases). V lost 3 bases, J lost 7 bases, and 7 bases lay in between. The CDR3 contains 12 residues. CDR1 is SEHNR, CDR2 FQNEAQ, per germline (reference sequence). This CDR3 is CASSFRENEQFF. In nucleotides, the CDR3 is TGTGCCAGCAGCTTTCGGGAGAATGAGCAGTTCTTC.

This clone was picked up one time. V is TRBV4-2 and J is TRBJ2-7; 7 bases are a match to TRBD1. Germline trimming cut 3 bases from V and 5 bases from J; bases unmatched to any gene: 4. CDR1 LGHNA and CDR2 YNFKEQ come from the germline V gene. The length of the CDR3 is 13 residues. CDR3 loop: CASSHRGWDEQYF. In nucleotides, the CDR3 is TGTGCCAGCAGCCACAGGGGGTGGGACGAGCAGTACTTC.

The V call is TRBV11-2, the J call TRBJ2-6, with a weak D call TRBD1 (6 bases). The CDR3 is 15 amino acids. With 2 bases removed from V and 1 base from J, the gap between germline ends came to 6 bases. Germline V gives CDR1 SGHAT, CDR2 FQNNGV. CDR3 DNA sequence: TGTGCCAGCAGCTTAACAGGGTCTGGGGCCAACGTCCTGACTTTC. It codes for CASSLTGSGANVLTF. The entire variable domain, with the rest obtained from reference TRBV11-2 and TRBJ2-6, is as follows: EAGVAQSPRYKIIEKRQSVAFWCNPISGHATLYWYQQILGQGPKLLIQFQNNGVVDDSQLPKDRFSAERLKGVDSTLKIQPAKLEDSAVYLCASSLTGSGANVLTFGAGSRLTVL.

The V and J genes are TRBV28 and TRBJ1-2; D call uncertain. V was shortened by 6 bases and J by 0 bases, with 5 bases between the two germline ends. CDR1 and CDR2 from the germline V gene are MDHEN and SYDVKM. The CDR3 totals 12 residues. CDR3 protein: CASSVPNYGYTF. The CDR3, as DNA: TGTGCCAGCAGCGTTCCTAACTATGGCTACACCTTC.

A remark on this clone: Other DNA sequences in the sample encode the same CDR3. The gene calls are TRBV9 and TRBJ1-2, with no clear D. Trimming stripped 4 bases from V and 2 bases from J, with 9 bases between. CDR1 SGDLS and CDR2 YYNGEE come from the germline V gene. The CDR3 is 13 amino acids. The CDR3 loop is CASSPGRNYGYTF. CDR3 in DNA: TGTGCCAGCAGCCCCGGACGGAACTATGGCTACACCTTC.

This clone was seen just once. The V and J genes are TRBV5-1 and TRBJ2-2, with 7 bases fitting TRBD1. This CDR3 is built from 16 residues. CDR1 and CDR2 from the germline V gene are SGHRS and YFSETQ. V shed 1 base and J 2 bases; nucleotides not matched to a gene: 5. CDR3 in DNA: TGCGCCAGCAGCTTGCCCGGGACAGACAACACCGGGGAGCTGTTTTTT. Encoded protein: CASSLPGTDNTGELFF.

This clone has a single count. This chain joins TRBV14 and TRBJ2-3; D remains ambiguous. The length of the CDR3 is 15 residues. The V and J ends lost 1 base and 0 bases respectively, with 8 bases between them. The germline gives CDR1 SGHDN, CDR2 FVKESK. DNA of the CDR3: TGTGCCAGCAGCCAAGGAGCCCGGAGCACAGATACGCAGTATTTT. Protein product: CASSQGARSTDTQYF.

The J gene is TRBJ1-2, the V gene TRBV18; 9 bases fit TRBD1. In germline, CDR1 is KGHSH, CDR2 LQKENI. The CDR3 consists of 14 residues. V lost 3 bases and J lost 4; bases outside the gene matches: 3. This CDR3 reads CASSPDRGSYGYTF. The DNA for the CDR3 is TGTGCCAGCTCACCGGACAGGGGAAGCTATGGCTACACCTTC.

This clone was picked up many times. The rearrangement links TRBV5-1 to TRBJ2-1; a possible D gene is TRBD2 (7 bases). Germline CDR1 reads SGHRS; CDR2 reads YFSETQ. With 5 bases removed from V and 7 bases from J, the gap between germline ends came to 13 bases. The CDR3 is 13 amino acids. In DNA, the CDR3 is TGCGCCAGCAGTTTAGGGGGGGAAAATGAGCAGTTCTTC. It encodes CASSLGGENEQFF.

This chain connects TRBV7-8 to TRBJ2-2; TRBD1 matches 9 bases. Germline CDR1 SGHVS, CDR2 FQNEAQ. The junction had 14 bases not matched to a gene; V was cut back by 1 base and J by 8 bases. The CDR3 loop spans 18 amino acids. CDR3 amino acids: CASSLVSWGQGVSGELFF. The CDR3 DNA is TGTGCCAGCAGCTTAGTCTCCTGGGGACAGGGCGTTTCGGGGGAGCTGTTTTTT.